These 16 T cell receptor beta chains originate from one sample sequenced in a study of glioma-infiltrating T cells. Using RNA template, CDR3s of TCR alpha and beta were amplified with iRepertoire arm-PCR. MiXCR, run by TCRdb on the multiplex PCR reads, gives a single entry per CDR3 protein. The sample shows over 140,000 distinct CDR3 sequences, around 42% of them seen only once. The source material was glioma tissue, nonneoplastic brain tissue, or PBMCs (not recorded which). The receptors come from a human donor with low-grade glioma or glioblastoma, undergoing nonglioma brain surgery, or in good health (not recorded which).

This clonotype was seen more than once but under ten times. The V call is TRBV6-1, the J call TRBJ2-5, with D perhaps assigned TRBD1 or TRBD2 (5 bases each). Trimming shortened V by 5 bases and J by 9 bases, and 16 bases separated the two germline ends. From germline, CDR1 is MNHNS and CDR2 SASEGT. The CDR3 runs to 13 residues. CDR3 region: CASSSGTHGAQYF. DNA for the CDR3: TGTGCCAGCAGTTCTGGGACCCACGGGGCCCAGTACTTC.

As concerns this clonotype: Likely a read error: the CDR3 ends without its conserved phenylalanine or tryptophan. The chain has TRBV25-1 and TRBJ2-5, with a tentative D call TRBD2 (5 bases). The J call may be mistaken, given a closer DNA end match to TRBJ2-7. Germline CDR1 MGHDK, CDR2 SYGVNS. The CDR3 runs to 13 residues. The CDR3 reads CASSEGGRYEQYL. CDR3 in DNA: TGTGCCAGCAGTGAAGGCGGGCGGTACGAGCAGTACTTG.

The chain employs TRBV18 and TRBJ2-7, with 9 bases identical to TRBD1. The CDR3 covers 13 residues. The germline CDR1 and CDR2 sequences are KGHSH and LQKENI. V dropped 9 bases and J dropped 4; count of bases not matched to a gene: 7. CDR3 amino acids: CASYGTGLYEQYF. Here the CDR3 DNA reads TGTGCCAGTTACGGGACAGGGCTTTACGAGCAGTACTTC.

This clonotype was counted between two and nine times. The CDR3 sequence is CASKYSNQPQHF. The DNA for the CDR3 is TGTGCCAGCAAATATAGCAATCAGCCCCAGCATTTT. This chain connects TRBV6-1 to TRBJ1-5; D unresolved. Germline V CDR1 and CDR2: MNHNS, SASEGT. V lost 7 bases and J 0 bases, leaving 4 bases between the germline ends. CDR3 length: 12 residues.

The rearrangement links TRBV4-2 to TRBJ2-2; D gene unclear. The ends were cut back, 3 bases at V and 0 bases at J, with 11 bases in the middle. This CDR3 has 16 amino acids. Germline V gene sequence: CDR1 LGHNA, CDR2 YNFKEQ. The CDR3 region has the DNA TGTGCCAGCAGCCACCGGAGCTGGGCGAACACCGGGGAGCTGTTTTTT. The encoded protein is CASSHRSWANTGELFF.

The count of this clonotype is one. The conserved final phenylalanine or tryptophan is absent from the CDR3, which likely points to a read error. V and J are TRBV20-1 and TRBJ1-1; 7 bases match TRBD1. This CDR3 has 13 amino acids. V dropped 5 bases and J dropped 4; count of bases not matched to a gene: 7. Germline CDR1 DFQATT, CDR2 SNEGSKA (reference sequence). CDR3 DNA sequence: TGCAGTGCTGATACCCCAGGGGGCACTGAAGCTTTCCTT. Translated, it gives CSADTPGGTEAFL.

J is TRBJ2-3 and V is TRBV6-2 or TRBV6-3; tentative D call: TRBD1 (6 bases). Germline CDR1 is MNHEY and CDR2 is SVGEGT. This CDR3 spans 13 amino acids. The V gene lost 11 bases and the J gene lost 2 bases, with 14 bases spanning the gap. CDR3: CAARDTSTDTQYF. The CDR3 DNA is TGTGCCGCACGGGACACCTCCACAGATACGCAGTATTTT.

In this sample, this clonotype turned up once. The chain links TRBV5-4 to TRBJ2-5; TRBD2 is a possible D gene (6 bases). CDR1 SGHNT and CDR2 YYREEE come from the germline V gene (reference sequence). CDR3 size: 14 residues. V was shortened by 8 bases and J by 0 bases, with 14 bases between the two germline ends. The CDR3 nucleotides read TGTGCCAGTCGTAGGGGAGGAAACCAAGAGACCCAGTACTTC. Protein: CASRRGGNQETQYF.

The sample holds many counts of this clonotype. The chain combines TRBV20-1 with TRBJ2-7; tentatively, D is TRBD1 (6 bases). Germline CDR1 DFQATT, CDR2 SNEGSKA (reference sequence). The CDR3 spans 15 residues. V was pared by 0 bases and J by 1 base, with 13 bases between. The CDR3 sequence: CSARDWAGQSYEQYF. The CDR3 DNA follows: TGCAGTGCTAGAGATTGGGCCGGACAGTCCTACGAGCAGTACTTC.

The CDR3 region is CASSYQQGDGELFF. CDR3 in DNA: TGTGCCAGCAGTTACCAGCAGGGGGACGGGGAGCTGTTTTTT. V is TRBV6-5 and J is TRBJ2-2; 7 bases fit TRBD1. Per germline, CDR1 MNHEY and CDR2 SVGAGI. V was pared by 2 bases and J by 7 bases, with 4 bases of the junction left unmatched. This CDR3 contains 14 residues.

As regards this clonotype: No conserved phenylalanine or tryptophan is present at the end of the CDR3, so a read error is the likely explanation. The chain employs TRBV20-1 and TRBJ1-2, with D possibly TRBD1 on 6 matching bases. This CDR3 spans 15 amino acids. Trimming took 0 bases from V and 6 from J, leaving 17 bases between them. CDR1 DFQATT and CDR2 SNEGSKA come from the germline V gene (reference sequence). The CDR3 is CSARDSGTLSDGYTL. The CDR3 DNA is TGCAGTGCTAGAGACTCTGGGACACTGTCCGATGGCTACACCCTC.

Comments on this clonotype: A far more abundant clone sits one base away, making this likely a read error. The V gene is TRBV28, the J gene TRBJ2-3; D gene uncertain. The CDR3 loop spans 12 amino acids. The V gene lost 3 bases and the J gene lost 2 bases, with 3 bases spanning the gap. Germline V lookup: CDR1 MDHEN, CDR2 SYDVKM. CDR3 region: CASSFTTDTQYF. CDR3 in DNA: TGTGCCAGCAGTTTTACCACAGATACGCAGTATTTT.

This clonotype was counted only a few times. The DNA for the CDR3 is TGTGCCAGCAAAGGACATCTCTACAATGAGCAGTTCTTC. Translated, it gives CASKGHLYNEQFF. The chain joins TRBV27 to TRBJ2-1; D is possibly TRBD1 (5 bases). CDR1 is MNHEY and CDR2 is SMNVEV in the germline V gene (reference sequence). The V and J ends lost 7 bases and 3 bases respectively, with 10 bases between them. The CDR3 totals 13 residues.

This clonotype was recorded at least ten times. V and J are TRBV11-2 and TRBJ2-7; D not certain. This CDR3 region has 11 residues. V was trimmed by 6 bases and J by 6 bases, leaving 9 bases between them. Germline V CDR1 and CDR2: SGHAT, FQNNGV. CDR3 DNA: TGTGCCAGCAGTTCGGCCTCCGAGCAGTACTTC. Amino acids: CASSSASEQYF.

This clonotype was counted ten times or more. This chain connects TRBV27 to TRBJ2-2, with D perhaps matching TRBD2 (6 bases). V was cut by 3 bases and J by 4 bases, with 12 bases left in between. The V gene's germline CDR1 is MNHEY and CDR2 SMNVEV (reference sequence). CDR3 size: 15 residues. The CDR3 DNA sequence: TGTGCCAGCAGTTTCCGACTAGAAGGCACCGGGGAGCTGTTTTTT. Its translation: CASSFRLEGTGELFF.

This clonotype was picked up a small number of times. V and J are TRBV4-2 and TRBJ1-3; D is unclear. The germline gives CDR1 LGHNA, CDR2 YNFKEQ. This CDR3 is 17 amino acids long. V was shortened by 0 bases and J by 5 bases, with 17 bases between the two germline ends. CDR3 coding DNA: TGTGCCAGCAGCCAAGATCTGTCCGTCGCCGTCAGAAACACCATATATTTT. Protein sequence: CASSQDLSVAVRNTIYF.